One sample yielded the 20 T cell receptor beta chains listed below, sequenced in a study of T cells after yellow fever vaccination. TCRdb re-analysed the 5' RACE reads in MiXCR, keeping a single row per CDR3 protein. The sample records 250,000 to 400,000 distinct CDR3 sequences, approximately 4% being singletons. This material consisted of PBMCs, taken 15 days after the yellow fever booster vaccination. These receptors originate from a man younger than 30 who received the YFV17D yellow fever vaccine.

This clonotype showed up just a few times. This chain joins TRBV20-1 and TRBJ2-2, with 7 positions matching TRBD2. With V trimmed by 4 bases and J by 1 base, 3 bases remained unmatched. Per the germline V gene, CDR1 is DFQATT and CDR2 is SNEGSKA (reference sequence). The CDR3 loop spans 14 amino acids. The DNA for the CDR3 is TGCAGTGCTATGAAGCGGGGGAACACCGGGGAGCTGTTTTTT. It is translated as CSAMKRGNTGELFF.

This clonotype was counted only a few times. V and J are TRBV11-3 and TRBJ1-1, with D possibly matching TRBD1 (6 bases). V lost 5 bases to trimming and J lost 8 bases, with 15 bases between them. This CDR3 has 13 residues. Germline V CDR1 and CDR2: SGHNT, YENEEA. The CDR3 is CASSKGGRGEAFF. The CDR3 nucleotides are TGTGCCAGCAGCAAAGGGGGACGGGGGGAAGCTTTCTTT.

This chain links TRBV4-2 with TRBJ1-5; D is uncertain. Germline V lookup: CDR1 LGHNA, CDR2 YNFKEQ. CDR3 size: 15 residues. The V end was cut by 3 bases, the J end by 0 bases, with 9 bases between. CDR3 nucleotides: TGTGCCAGCAGCCAGACGGATAATAGCAATCAGCCCCAGCATTTT. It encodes CASSQTDNSNQPQHF.

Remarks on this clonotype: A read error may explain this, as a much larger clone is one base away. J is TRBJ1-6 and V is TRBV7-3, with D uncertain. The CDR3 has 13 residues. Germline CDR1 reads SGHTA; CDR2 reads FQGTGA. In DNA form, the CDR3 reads TGTGCCACCAGCTGGAAAGATAATTCACCCCTCCACTTT. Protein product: CATSWKDNSPLHF. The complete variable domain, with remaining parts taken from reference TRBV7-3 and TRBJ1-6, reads GAGVSQTPSNKVTEKGKYVELRCDPISGHTALYWYRQSLGQGPEFLIYFQGTGAADDSGLPNDRFFAVRPEGSVSTLKIQRTERGDSAVYLCATSWKDNSPLHFGNGTRLTVT.

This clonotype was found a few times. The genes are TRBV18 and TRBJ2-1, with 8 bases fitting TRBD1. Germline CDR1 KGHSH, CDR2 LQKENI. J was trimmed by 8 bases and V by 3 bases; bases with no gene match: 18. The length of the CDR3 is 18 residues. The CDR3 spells CASSPTATGQGLGDEQFF. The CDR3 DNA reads TGTGCCAGCTCACCTACGGCTACAGGACAGGGATTAGGGGATGAGCAGTTCTTC. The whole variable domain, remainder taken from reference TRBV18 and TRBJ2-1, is NAGVMQNPRHLVRRRGQEARLRCSPMKGHSHVYWYRQLPEEGLKFMVYLQKENIIDESGMPKERFSAEFPKEGPSILRIQQVVRGDSAAYFCASSPTATGQGLGDEQFFGPGTRLTVL.

In nucleotides, the CDR3 is TGTGCCAGCAGCATCGACAGGGGGGGCTACGAGCAGTACGTC. This translates into CASSIDRGGYEQYV. The chain has TRBV5-4 and TRBJ2-7; 9 bases line up with TRBD1. The CDR3 is made up of 14 amino acids. Germline V gene lookup returns CDR1 SGHNT and CDR2 YYREEE (reference sequence). V gave up 4 bases and J gave up 3 bases; unmatched junction bases: 5.

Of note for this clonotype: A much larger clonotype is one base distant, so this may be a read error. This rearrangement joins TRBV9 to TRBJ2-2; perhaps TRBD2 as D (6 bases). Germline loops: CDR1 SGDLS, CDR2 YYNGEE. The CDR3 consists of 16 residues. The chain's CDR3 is CASSPRGSGKTGELYF. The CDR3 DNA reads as TGTGCCAGCAGCCCCCGGGGTAGCGGTAAGACCGGGGAGCTGTATTTT.

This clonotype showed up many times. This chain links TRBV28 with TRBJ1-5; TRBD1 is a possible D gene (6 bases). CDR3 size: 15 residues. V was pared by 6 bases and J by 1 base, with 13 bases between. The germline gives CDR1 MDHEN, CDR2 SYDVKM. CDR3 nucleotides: TGTGCCAGCAGGACGGGGGGCGCGAGCAATCAGCCCCAGCATTTT. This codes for CASRTGGASNQPQHF.

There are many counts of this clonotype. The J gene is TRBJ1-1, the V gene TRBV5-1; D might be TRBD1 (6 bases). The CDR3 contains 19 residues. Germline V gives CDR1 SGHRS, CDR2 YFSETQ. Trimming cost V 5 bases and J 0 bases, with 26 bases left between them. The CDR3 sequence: CASSSPAGQPSLMNTEAFF. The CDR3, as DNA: TGCGCCAGCAGTTCTCCGGCTGGACAGCCCTCACTCATGAACACTGAAGCTTTCTTT.

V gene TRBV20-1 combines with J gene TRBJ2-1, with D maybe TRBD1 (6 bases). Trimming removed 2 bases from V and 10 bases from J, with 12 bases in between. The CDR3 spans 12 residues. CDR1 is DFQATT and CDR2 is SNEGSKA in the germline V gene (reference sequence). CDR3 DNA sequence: TGCAGTGCTAGAACCCAGGGGAACGAGCAGTTCTTC. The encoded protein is CSARTQGNEQFF.

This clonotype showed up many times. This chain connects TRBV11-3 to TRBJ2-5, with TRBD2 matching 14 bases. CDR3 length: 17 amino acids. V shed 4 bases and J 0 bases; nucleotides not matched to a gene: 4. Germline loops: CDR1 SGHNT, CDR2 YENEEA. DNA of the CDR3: TGTGCCAGCAGCTCCGGGACTAGCGGGGGATACCAAGAGACCCAGTACTTC. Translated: CASSSGTSGGYQETQYF.

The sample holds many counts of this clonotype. The CDR3 loop is CASSYERGDYSNQPQHF. CDR3 nucleotide sequence: TGTGCCAGCAGTTACGAAAGGGGGGATTATAGCAATCAGCCCCAGCATTTT. The chain links TRBV6-2 or TRBV6-3 to TRBJ1-5; tentative D call: TRBD1 (6 bases). V was cut by 2 bases and J by 0 bases, with 14 bases left in between. The length of the CDR3 is 17 residues. Looked up from germline, CDR1 is MNHEY and CDR2 is SVGEGT.

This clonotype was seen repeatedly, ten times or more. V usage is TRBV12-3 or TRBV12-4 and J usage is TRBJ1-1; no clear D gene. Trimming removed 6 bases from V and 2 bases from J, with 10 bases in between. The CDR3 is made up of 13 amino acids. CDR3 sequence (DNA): TGTGCCAGCAGCTTAAATCCCAACACTGAAGCTTTCTTT. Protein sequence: CASSLNPNTEAFF.

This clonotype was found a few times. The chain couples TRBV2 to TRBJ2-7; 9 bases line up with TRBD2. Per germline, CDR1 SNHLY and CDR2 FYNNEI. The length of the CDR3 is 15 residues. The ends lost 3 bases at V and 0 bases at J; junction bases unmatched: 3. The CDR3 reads CASSERLADSYEQYF. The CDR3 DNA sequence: TGTGCCAGCAGTGAGCGACTAGCGGACTCCTACGAGCAGTACTTC.

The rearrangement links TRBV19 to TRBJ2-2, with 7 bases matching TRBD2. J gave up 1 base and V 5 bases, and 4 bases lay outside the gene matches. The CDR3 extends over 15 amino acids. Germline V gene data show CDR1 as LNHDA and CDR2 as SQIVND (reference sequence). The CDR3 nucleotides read TGTGCCAGTAGTTTCAGCGGGGTGAACACCGGGGAGCTGTTTTTT. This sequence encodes CASSFSGVNTGELFF.

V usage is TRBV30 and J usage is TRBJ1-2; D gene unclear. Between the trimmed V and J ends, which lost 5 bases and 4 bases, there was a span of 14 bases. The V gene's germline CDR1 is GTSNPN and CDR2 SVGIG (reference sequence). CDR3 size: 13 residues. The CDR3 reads CAWGVLGSYGYTF. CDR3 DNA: TGTGCCTGGGGAGTCCTTGGTAGCTATGGCTACACCTTC.

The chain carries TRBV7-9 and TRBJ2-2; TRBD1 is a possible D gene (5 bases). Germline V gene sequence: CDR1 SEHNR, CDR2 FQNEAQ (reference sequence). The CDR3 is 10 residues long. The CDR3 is CASQQVKLFF. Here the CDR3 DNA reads TGTGCTTCCCAACAGGTGAAGCTGTTTTTT.

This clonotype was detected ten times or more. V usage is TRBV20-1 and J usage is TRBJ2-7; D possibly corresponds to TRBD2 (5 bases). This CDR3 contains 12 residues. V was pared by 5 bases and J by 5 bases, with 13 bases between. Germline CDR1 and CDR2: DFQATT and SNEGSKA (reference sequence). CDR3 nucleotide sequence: TGCAGTGCTCAACCCTCCGGGAACGAGCAGTACTTC. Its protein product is CSAQPSGNEQYF.

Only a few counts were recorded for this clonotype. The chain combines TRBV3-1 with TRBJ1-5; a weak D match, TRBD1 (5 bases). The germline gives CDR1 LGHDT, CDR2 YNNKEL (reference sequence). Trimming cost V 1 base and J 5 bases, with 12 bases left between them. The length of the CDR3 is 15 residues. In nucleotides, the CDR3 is TGTGCCAGCAGCCAAGCTGGGGGAGTCTATCAGCCCCAGCATTTT. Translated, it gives CASSQAGGVYQPQHF.

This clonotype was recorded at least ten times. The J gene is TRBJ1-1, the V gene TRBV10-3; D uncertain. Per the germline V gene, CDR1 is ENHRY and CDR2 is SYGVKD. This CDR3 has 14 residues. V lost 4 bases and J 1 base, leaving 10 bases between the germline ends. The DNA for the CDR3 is TGTGCCATCAGTGGAACAGACGGGAACACTGAAGCTTTCTTT. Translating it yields CAISGTDGNTEAFF.